This TCR beta chain is drawn from a study of blood T cell repertoires in COVID-19. Across the study: T cells, B-cell-depleted T cells, or PBMCs supplied cDNA or gDNA.

Each participant's cohort was designated according to participant-reported clinical history. Recovered status applied to Cohort 3 donors who had two consecutive negative PCRs. It also applied to those with clearance or with symptom resolution. Sequencing used immunoSEQ multiplex PCR; TCRdb keeps in-frame clones, though not all of them. Among 100,000 to 150,000 clones, 86% were seen once, and the ten largest hold 2.3%. This clonotype originated in a woman in her forties or fifties who had recovered from COVID-19. The sample taken for sequencing was PBMCs or T cells enriched from blood (not recorded which).

In DNA form, the CDR3 reads TGTGCCAGCAGCTTAATATGGGGGGGGCGCGACAATGAGCAGTTCTTC. Its translation: CASSLIWGGRDNEQFF. The chain combines TRBV11-2 with TRBJ2-1; D might be TRBD2 (7 bases). CDR3 length equals 16 residues. Germline V gives CDR1 SGHAT, CDR2 FQNNGV. Trimming took off 2 bases at V and 5 bases at J, with 16 bases between the two ends.